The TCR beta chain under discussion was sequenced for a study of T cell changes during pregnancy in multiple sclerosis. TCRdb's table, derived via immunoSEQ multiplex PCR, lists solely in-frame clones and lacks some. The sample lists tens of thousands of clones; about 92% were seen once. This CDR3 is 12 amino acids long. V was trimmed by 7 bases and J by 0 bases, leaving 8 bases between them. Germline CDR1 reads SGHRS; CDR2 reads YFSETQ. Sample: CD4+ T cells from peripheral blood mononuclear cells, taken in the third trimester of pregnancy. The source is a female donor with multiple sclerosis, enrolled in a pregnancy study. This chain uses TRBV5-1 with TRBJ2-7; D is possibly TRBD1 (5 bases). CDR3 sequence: CASGDSSYEQYF. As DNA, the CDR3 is TGCGCCAGCGGTGACAGCTCCTACGAGCAGTACTTC.